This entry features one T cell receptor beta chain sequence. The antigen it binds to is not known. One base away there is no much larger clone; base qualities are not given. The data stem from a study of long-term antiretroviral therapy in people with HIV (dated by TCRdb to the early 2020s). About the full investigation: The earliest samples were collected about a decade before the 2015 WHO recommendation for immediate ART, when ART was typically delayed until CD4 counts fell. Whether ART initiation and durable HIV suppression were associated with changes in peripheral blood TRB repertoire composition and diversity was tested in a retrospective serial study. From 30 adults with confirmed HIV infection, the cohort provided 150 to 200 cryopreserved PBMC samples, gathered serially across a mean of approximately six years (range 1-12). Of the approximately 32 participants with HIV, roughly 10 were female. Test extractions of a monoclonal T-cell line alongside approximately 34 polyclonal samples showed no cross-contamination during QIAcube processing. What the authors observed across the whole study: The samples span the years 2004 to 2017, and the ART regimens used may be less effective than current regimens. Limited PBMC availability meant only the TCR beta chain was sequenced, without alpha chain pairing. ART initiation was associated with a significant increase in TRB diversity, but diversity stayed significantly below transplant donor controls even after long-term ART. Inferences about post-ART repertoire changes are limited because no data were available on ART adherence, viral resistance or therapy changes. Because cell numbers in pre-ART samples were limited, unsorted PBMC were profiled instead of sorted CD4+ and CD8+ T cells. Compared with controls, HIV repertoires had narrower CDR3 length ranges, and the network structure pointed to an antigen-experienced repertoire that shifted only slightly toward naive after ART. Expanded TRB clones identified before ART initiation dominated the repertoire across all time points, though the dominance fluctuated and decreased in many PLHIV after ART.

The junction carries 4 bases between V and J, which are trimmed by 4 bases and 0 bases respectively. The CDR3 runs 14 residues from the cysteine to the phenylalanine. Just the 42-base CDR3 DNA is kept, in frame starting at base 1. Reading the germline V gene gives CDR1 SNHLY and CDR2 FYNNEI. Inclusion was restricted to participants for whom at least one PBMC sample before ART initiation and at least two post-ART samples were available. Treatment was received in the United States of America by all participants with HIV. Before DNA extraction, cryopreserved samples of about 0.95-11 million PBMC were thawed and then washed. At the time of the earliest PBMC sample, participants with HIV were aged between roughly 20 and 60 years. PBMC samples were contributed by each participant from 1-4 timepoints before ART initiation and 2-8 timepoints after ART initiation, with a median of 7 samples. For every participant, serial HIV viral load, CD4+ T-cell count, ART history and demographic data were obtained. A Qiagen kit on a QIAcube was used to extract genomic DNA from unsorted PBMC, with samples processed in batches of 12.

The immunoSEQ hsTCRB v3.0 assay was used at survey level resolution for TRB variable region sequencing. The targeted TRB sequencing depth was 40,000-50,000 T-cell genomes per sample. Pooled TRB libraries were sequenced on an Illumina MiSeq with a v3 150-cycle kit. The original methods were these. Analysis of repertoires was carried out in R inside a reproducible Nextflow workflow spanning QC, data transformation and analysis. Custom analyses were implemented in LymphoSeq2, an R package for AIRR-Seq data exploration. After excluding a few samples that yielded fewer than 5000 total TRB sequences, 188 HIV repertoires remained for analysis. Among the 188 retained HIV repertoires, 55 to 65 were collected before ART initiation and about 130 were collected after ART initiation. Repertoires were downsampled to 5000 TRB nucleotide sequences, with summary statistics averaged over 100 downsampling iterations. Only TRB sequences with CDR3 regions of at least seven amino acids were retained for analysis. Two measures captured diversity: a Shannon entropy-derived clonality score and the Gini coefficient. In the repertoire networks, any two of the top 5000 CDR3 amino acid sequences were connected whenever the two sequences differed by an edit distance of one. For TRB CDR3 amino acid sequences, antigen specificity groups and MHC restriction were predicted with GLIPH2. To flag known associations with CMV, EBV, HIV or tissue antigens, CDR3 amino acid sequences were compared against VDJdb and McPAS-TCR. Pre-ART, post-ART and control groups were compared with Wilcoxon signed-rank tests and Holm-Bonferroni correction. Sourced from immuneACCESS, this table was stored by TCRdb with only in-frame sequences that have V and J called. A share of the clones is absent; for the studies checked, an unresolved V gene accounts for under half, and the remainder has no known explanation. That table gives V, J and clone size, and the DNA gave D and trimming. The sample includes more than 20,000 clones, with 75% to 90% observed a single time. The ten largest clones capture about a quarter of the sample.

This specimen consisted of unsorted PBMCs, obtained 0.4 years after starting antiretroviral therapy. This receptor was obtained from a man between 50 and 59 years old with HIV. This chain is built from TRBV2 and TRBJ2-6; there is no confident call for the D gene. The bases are TGTGCCAGCAGTGCAAGCTCTGGGGCCAACGTCCTGACTTTC. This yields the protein CASSASSGANVLTF.